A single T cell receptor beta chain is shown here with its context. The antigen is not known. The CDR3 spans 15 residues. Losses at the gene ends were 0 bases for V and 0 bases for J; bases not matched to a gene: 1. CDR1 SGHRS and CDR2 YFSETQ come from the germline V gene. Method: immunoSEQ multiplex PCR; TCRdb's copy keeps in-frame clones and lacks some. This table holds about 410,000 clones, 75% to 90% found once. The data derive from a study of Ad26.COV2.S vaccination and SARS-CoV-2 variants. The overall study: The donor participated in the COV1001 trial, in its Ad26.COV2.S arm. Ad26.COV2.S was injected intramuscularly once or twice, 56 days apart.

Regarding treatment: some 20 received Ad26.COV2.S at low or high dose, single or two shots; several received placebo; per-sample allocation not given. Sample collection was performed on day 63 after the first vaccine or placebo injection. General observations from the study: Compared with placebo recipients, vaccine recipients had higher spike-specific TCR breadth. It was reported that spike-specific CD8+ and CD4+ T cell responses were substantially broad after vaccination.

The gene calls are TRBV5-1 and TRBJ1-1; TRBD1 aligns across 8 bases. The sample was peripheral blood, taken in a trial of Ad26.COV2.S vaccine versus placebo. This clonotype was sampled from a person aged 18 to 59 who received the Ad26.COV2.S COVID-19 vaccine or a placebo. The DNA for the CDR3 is TGCGCCAGCAGCTTGGGGACAGGGATGAACACTGAAGCTTTCTTT. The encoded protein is CASSLGTGMNTEAFF.